These 2 T cell receptor beta chains were all obtained from the same sample, sequenced in a study of OX40 agonist ivuxolimab in advanced cancers. Using immunoSEQ multiplex PCR, the repertoire was profiled, and TCRdb retains in-frame clones only, with some absent. The sample lists tens of thousands of clones, roughly 88% occurring once. Sequences were derived from CD4+ or CD8+ T cells sorted from blood, sampled in a trial of the OX40 agonist ivuxolimab. The receptor set was obtained from an adult with an advanced solid tumor such as melanoma, head and neck, liver or kidney cancer.

The chain combines TRBV19 with TRBJ2-1, with D tentatively TRBD1 (6 bases). CDR1 LNHDA and CDR2 SQIVND come from the germline V gene (reference sequence). This CDR3 comprises 15 residues. Trimming took off 8 bases at V and 5 bases at J, with 19 bases between the two ends. The CDR3: CASVPGTILHNEQFF. CDR3 in DNA: TGTGCCAGTGTCCCCGGGACAATACTACACAATGAGCAGTTCTTC.

The J gene is TRBJ2-2, the V gene TRBV7-3; 8 nucleotides line up with TRBD2. With V trimmed by 6 bases and J by 5 bases, 8 bases remained unmatched. The CDR3 loop spans 15 amino acids. Looked up from germline, CDR1 is SGHTA and CDR2 is FQGTGA. CDR3 protein: CASSARTGGTGELFF. Written as DNA, the CDR3 is TGTGCCAGCAGTGCTCGGACGGGAGGGACCGGGGAGCTGTTTTTT.